This TCR beta chain was retrieved from a study of cytomegalovirus exposure and HLA in healthy donors. Study at large: One earlier analysis, a look at roughly 170 million T cells, found some 100 million unique TCR beta sequences. General observations from the study: In terms of immune exposure information, only CMV serostatus was available. In a later analysis, productive TCRs from donors in an Asian-associated ancestry cluster reportedly carried fewer N-insertions than the cohort mean. A later analysis linked a missense DCLRE1C variant to TCR beta V- and J-gene trimming.

This clone was counted between two and nine times. Its antigen is unidentified. J gave up 5 bases and V 5 bases, and 5 bases lay outside the gene matches. The germline V gene encodes CDR1 MRHNA and CDR2 SNTAGT. CDR3 length: 14 amino acids. The PCR made use of 60 Vbeta and 13 Jbeta primers. Assay: immunoSEQ multiplex PCR; the TCRdb copy retains only in-frame clones and omits some. In the table there are some 150,000 clones, about 85% of which are singletons. The sequenced sample consisted of PBMCs. The chain recombines TRBV6-4 with TRBJ2-3, with 9 bases matching TRBD2. This TCR came from a boy younger than 10 in good health and CMV-seronegative. CDR3 bases: TGTGCCAGCAGTAATAGCGGGGGCCGAGATACGCAGTATTTT. Translating it yields CASSNSGGRDTQYF.